This note documents a single T cell receptor beta chain sequence. This clonotype appeared a few times. Its antigen target is currently unknown. Within one base of it there is no much larger clone, and no base qualities were kept. The sample belongs to a study of identical twins (dated by TCRdb to the mid-2010s). About the investigation overall: TCR alpha and beta repertoires from monozygotic twins, unrelated adults of various ages and cord blood were deep-sequenced to test whether fetal clonotypes persist. Replicate twin experiments were performed at different times using different library preparation protocols to rule out contamination. Overall results and qualifications from the work: Fewer insertions were carried by abundant cord blood beta clonotypes, a similar but weaker trend appeared in young adult naive repertoires, and no such trend appeared in memory repertoires. Invariant T cells such as MAIT and iNKT could partly confound zero-insertion analyses, though diverse VJ usage argued against this for most clonotypes. In monozygotic twins, recombination models systematically underestimated out-of-frame TCR alpha sharing, but the models matched the sharing seen between unrelated individuals. Excess twin sharing in beta out-of-frame sequences was weaker because fewer shared sequences lowered the signal-to-noise ratio. Because the same donors could not be followed over many years, the conclusions relied on cross-sectional statistical analysis. Compared with coincidental sharing between unrelated individuals, out-of-frame TCR alpha sequences shared between twins had an excess of sequences with low generation probability.

Every donor in the study was a healthy Caucasian. Three pairs of female monozygotic twins, all aged roughly 18 to 29 years, were included in the twin cohort. Peripheral blood mononuclear cells were used as the source from which RNA for TCR libraries was isolated. Library creation used 5' RACE. TCRdb shows the sequencer as Illumina HiSeq 2000. Template switching added a universal primer binding site, and the final cDNA carried a unique molecular identifier that allowed TCR cDNA molecules to be counted accurately. Specific primers in the conserved constant-segment region were used to synthesize first-strand cDNA for TCR alpha and beta chains. To control for contamination, every cDNA library was double barcoded, receiving both a SMART-Mk sample barcode and Illumina barcodes. Two successive PCR steps introduced TruSeq adapter sequences along with Illumina sample barcodes. Sequencing of the TCR alpha and beta cDNA libraries was done on the Illumina HiSeq platform using custom primers. The paper's processing steps were these. Unique molecular identifiers were extracted from raw reads with MiGEC, and CDR3 positions were determined with MiXCR. For each individual, recombination models were inferred using an EM algorithm with the repgenHMM and IGoR tools. The tcR package in R was used for shared clonotype analysis, with sharing normalized by the product of cloneset sizes. To study raw recombination free of thymic and clonal selection effects, out-of-frame nonproductive sequences were analyzed. Starting from the raw public reads, TCRdb applied fastp trimming at Q25, assembled clones with MiXCR and retained in-frame beta chains. When rows share a CDR3 protein, they turn into one entry using the most common DNA and genes. TCRdb, not the original authors, processed these V and J calls. This sample is represented by a few hundred thousand distinct CDR3 sequences; 9.6% of them were singletons. Jointly, the top ten make up roughly 3% of the sample.

The same sample was also used in a study of yellow fever vaccine responses in identical twins. Looking at the second paper: The T cell response to vaccination in identical twins was reported by the authors to appear partly convergent and partly personalized. Focusing on identical twins, the study followed the T cell clones that responded to the vaccine, and did so with precision.

Sequenced: PBMCs. This sequence was found in a woman aged 18-30 years in good health.

The CDR3 is CSVVSGRRVQQYF. The DNA sequence reads TGCAGCGTTGTGTCAGGCCGCCGGGTCCAGCAGTACTTC. The chain links TRBV29-1 with TRBJ2-7; confidence is insufficient to name the D gene. V loses 4 bases of germline sequence and J loses 8 bases, and the interval between the two ends is 18 bases. Spanning cysteine to phenylalanine, the CDR3 consists of 13 amino acids. Left in the record is the CDR3 DNA by itself, 39 bases read in frame from the first base. The CDR1 and CDR2 encoded by the germline V gene are SQVTM and ANQGSEA.